Described below is a single T cell receptor beta chain sequence and its context. The target antigen is unknown. Clones were read by immunoSEQ multiplex PCR, and TCRdb kept only the in-frame ones, dropping some. The table records roughly 63,000 clones, 89% of them present only once. The CDR3 totals 18 residues. Trimming stripped 7 bases from V and 5 bases from J, with 30 bases between. The germline CDR1 and CDR2 sequences are SEHNR and FQNEAQ (reference sequence). This specimen belongs to a study of OX40 agonist ivuxolimab in advanced cancers. Study-level information: Patients assigned to dose escalation were diagnosed with hepatocellular carcinoma, melanoma, renal cell or head and neck cancer. From 23 to 79 years was the age range, with a mean of around 57 years, and about 83% were male. Notes on the study in general: At 0.1 to 3.0 mg/kg, clonal expansion of CD4+ and CD8+ blood T cells had occurred by week 6.

The receptor comes from an adult with an advanced solid tumor such as melanoma, head and neck, liver or kidney cancer. The rearrangement links TRBV7-9 to TRBJ2-7; D is possibly TRBD1 or TRBD2 (5 bases each). Specimen: CD4+ or CD8+ T cells sorted from blood, collected in a trial of the OX40 agonist ivuxolimab. DNA for the CDR3: TGTGCCAGCACCTCGGGCCCAGGGACCGACTTATTGGGAAACGAGCAGTACTTC. Protein product: CASTSGPGTDLLGNEQYF.